The 20 T cell receptor beta chains given below trace back to one sample, sequenced in a study of T cells in Graves' hyperthyroidism and ophthalmopathy. Amplification of TCR beta CDR3 regions was performed using RNA transcripts as template. Researchers ran a first-round RT-PCR on the TCR CDR3 using the HTBI primer set. TCRdb analysed the multiplex PCR reads with MiXCR anew, one entry per CDR3 protein. The sample contains approximately 260,000 distinct CDR3 sequences, roughly 15% of which appear only once. Sequenced input: blood. These receptors all stem from a woman between 45 and 65 years old with Graves' hyperthyroidism that later progressed to Graves' ophthalmopathy.

This clonotype was counted many times. The chain uses TRBV20-1 and TRBJ2-3; D remains unclear. CDR3 length: 13 amino acids. V lost 4 bases to trimming and J lost 14 bases, with 22 bases between them. The germline V gene has CDR1 DFQATT and CDR2 SNEGSKA (reference sequence). CDR3 loop: CSAMREAPTGWYF. CDR3 nucleotides: TGCAGTGCTATGAGAGAAGCCCCTACCGGTTGGTATTTT.

This clonotype has a count of ten or more. The V gene is TRBV27, the J gene TRBJ2-7, with D possibly being TRBD1 or TRBD2 (5 bases each). Germline V gives CDR1 MNHEY, CDR2 SMNVEV (reference sequence). Trimming took off 3 bases at V and 7 bases at J, with 25 bases between the two ends. The CDR3 is 17 amino acids. In DNA form, the CDR3 reads TGTGCCAGCAGTTTCCTACTGACCGGGACGGCGCCGCGAGAGCAGTACTTC. Translating it yields CASSFLLTGTAPREQYF.

The count of this clonotype is one. This chain uses TRBV7-9 with TRBJ1-2; D gene ambiguous. Per the germline V gene, CDR1 is SEHNR and CDR2 is FQNEAQ (reference sequence). Trimming removed 2 bases at V and 8 bases at J, with 15 bases between. CDR3 size: 14 residues. CDR3 DNA: TGTGCCAGCAGCTTATATAAGGGTCCCGAAGGCTACACCTTC. This encodes CASSLYKGPEGYTF.

This clonotype was seen repeatedly, ten times or more. The chain couples TRBV3-1 to TRBJ1-1; D remains unclear. This CDR3 spans 15 amino acids. The V gene lost 0 bases and the J gene lost 5 bases, with 13 bases spanning the gap. Germline assignment: CDR1 LGHDT and CDR2 YNNKEL (reference sequence). The chain's CDR3 is CASSQDKGLGTEAFF. CDR3 DNA sequence: TGTGCCAGCAGCCAAGACAAAGGGCTCGGGACTGAAGCTTTCTTT.

This clonotype was observed many times. J is TRBJ1-1 and V is TRBV28; D unresolved. The CDR3 covers 13 residues. V shed 3 bases and J shed 3 bases, with 8 bases lying between them. Per the germline V gene, CDR1 is MDHEN and CDR2 is SYDVKM. CDR3 loop: CASSFGRYTEAFF. Written as DNA, the CDR3 is TGTGCCAGCAGTTTCGGGAGATACACTGAAGCTTTCTTT.

This clonotype was observed at least ten times. The chain uses TRBV20-1 and TRBJ2-2; 11 bases align to TRBD2. The length of the CDR3 is 19 residues. Germline V gene lookup returns CDR1 DFQATT and CDR2 SNEGSKA (reference sequence). The J segment lost 1 base and the V segment lost 3 bases, leaving 13 bases of the junction unmatched. This CDR3 is CSASDPRLAGFRNTGELFF. Here the CDR3 DNA reads TGCAGTGCTAGTGACCCCAGACTAGCGGGGTTCCGGAACACCGGGGAGCTGTTTTTT.

The sample holds many counts of this clonotype. The V gene is TRBV7-2, the J gene TRBJ2-2; no firm D call. The CDR3 runs 12 residues. Deletions cut 5 bases from V and 5 bases from J, with 6 bases between. Germline CDR1 is SGHTA and CDR2 is FQGNSA. For the CDR3, the DNA is TGTGCCAGCAGCGCCGGGACCGGGGAGCTGTTTTTT. Its translation is CASSAGTGELFF.

For this clonotype: Germline and junction disagree at one end, which may indicate a read error. The J gene is TRBJ2-3, the V gene TRBV6-1; 9 bases match TRBD1. From germline, CDR1 is MNHNS and CDR2 SASEGT. This CDR3 spans 16 amino acids. The chain's CDR3 is CASREAGTGSGDTQYF. The CDR3 nucleotides are TGTGCCAGCAGGGAAGCCGGGACAGGGTCGGGGGATACGCAGTATTTT.

Remarks on this clonotype: A much more abundant neighbour one base away suggests this may be a read error. This chain joins TRBV29-1 and TRBJ1-1; D unclear. The CDR3 extends over 12 amino acids. Germline V CDR1 and CDR2: SQVTM, ANQGSEA. The CDR3 spells CSVGEPSLNALF. The CDR3 DNA reads TGCAGCGTCGGTGAACCGTCACTGAATGCTCTCTTT.

The table lists this clonotype with many counts. The rearrangement joins TRBV20-1 to TRBJ2-1, with 8 bases that match TRBD2. The CDR3 sequence is 13 residues long. CDR1 DFQATT and CDR2 SNEGSKA come from the germline V gene (reference sequence). V shed 6 bases, J shed 5 bases, and the junction held 6 bases outside the gene matches. Here the CDR3 reads CSAMTGGDNEQFF. The CDR3 nucleotides read TGCAGTGCAATGACGGGAGGGGACAATGAGCAGTTCTTC.

To note about this clonotype: A much bigger clone sits one base away, suggesting this may be a read error. J is TRBJ2-1 and V is TRBV28, with D unclear. CDR1 is MDHEN and CDR2 is SYDVKM in the germline V gene. This CDR3 comprises 14 residues. DNA for the CDR3: TGTGCCAGCAGCGGCGTAGGGCCCTACAATGGGCAGTTCTTC. It specifies CASSGVGPYNGQFF.

This clonotype was recorded at least ten times. The chain has TRBV7-8 and TRBJ2-5, with TRBD1 matching over 7 bases. The CDR3 contains 13 residues. After removal of 7 bases from V and 4 bases from J, the junction contained 6 bases not matched to a gene. The germline V gene encodes CDR1 SGHVS and CDR2 FQNEAQ. Here the CDR3 reads CASTRQGRETQYF. The DNA of the CDR3 is TGTGCCAGCACCAGACAGGGTCGAGAGACCCAGTACTTC.

This clonotype was recorded only once. A much larger clone differs from this one at a single base, so this may be a read error. The CDR3 protein is CASSLRGVQNIQYF. The CDR3 nucleotides read TGTGCCAGCAGCCTACGGGGGGTCCAAAACATTCAGTACTTC. J is TRBJ2-4 and V is TRBV2, with 7 positions matching TRBD2. CDR3 length: 14 amino acids. The germline gives CDR1 SNHLY, CDR2 FYNNEI. V dropped 6 bases and J dropped 5; count of bases not matched to a gene: 7.

The chain links TRBV20-1 to TRBJ1-2, with 7 bases fitting TRBD1. Trimming cost V 3 bases and J 5 bases; bases outside gene matches: 3. This CDR3 is 12 amino acids long. Germline V gene lookup returns CDR1 DFQATT and CDR2 SNEGSKA (reference sequence). The CDR3 DNA sequence: TGCAGTGCTAGGACAGGGCCTTATGGCTACACCTTC. Protein product: CSARTGPYGYTF.

This clonotype was seen many times. J is TRBJ2-1 and V is TRBV7-8; 13 bases are shared with TRBD2. The V and J ends lost 4 bases and 4 bases, in that order; junction bases with no gene match: 7. Germline V lookup: CDR1 SGHVS, CDR2 FQNEAQ. The CDR3 runs to 17 residues. The CDR3 sequence: CASSSRLAGGPYNEQFF. CDR3 nucleotide sequence: TGTGCCAGCAGCTCTAGACTAGCGGGAGGACCTTACAATGAGCAGTTCTTC.

This clonotype was seen ten or more times. This chain uses TRBV12-3 or TRBV12-4 with TRBJ2-5; D may correspond to TRBD1 or TRBD2 (5 bases each). The CDR3 is 15 residues long. V was clipped by 0 bases and J by 10 bases, with 18 bases between them. The chain's CDR3 is CASSLAGDGALFQYF. As DNA, the CDR3 is TGTGCCAGCAGTTTAGCGGGGGACGGGGCTTTATTCCAGTACTTC.

This sequence joins TRBV12-5 and TRBJ1-1; D gene uncertain. Germline lookup yields CDR1 LGHNT and CDR2 FRNRAP. This CDR3 has 17 residues. V lost 2 bases and J 4 bases, leaving 20 bases between the germline ends. CDR3 coding DNA: TGTGCTAGTGGTTTGTTGGCGCCTCGAAATGGGGTCACTGAAGCTTTCTTT. Amino acid sequence: CASGLLAPRNGVTEAFF.

This clonotype was counted at least ten times. The chain links TRBV11-2 to TRBJ2-7, with 7 bases fitting TRBD1. This CDR3 spans 13 amino acids. Germline V lookup: CDR1 SGHAT, CDR2 FQNNGV. V shed 3 bases and J 6 bases; nucleotides not matched to a gene: 5. The CDR3: CASSFGTVSEQYF. The CDR3 DNA follows: TGTGCCAGCAGCTTTGGGACAGTCAGCGAGCAGTACTTC.

Comment on this clonotype: A much bigger clone sits one base away, suggesting this may be a read error. The J gene is TRBJ1-2, the V gene TRBV6-2 or TRBV6-3; 7 positions agree with TRBD1. The length of the CDR3 is 14 residues. From germline, CDR1 is MNHEY and CDR2 SVGEGT. Germline trimming cut 5 bases from V and 8 bases from J; bases unmatched to any gene: 11. The CDR3 DNA follows: TGTGCCAGCAGTGTCCTCGGGACAGAGGGCGGCTACACCTTC. It codes for CASSVLGTEGGYTF.

In this sample, this clonotype turned up many times. The chain couples TRBV18 to TRBJ1-5; D is undetermined. CDR1 and CDR2 from the germline V gene are KGHSH and LQKENI. V lost 5 bases to trimming and J lost 2 bases, with 7 bases between them. The CDR3 extends over 13 amino acids. CDR3 protein: CASSTQGNQPQHF. The CDR3 nucleotides are TGTGCCAGCTCAACCCAAGGCAATCAGCCCCAGCATTTT.